The 18 T cell receptor beta chains below all came from one sample that was sequenced in a study of cytomegalovirus exposure and HLA in healthy donors. Vbeta (60) and Jbeta (13) primers were used in the PCR. Method: immunoSEQ multiplex PCR; TCRdb's copy keeps in-frame clones and lacks some. The table gives approximately 110,000 clones; the top ten clones make up 0.9% to 1.2% of it. Sequencing was performed on PBMCs. All receptors derive from a man between 18 and 35 years old in good health and CMV-seronegative.

This chain joins TRBV7-8 and TRBJ2-1; weak D call: TRBD2 (5 bases). Germline CDR1 reads SGHVS; CDR2 reads FQNEAQ. V gave up 4 bases and J gave up 1 base, with 11 bases separating them. The CDR3 has 15 amino acids. This CDR3 is CASSYGRESYNEQFF. The CDR3 region has the DNA TGTGCCAGCAGCTACGGACGGGAATCCTACAATGAGCAGTTCTTC.

The chain combines TRBV5-1 with TRBJ2-7; possibly TRBD1 for D (6 bases). The germline V and J ends were trimmed by 4 bases and 2 bases, with 19 bases remaining between them. The CDR3 consists of 16 residues. Germline CDR1 is SGHRS and CDR2 is YFSETQ. This CDR3 is CASSLTPSQGTYEQYF. The CDR3 coding sequence is TGCGCCAGCAGCCTTACCCCATCACAGGGAACCTACGAGCAGTACTTC.

This chain connects TRBV10-3 to TRBJ1-4; TRBD1 is a possible D gene (5 bases). The germline gives CDR1 ENHRY, CDR2 SYGVKD. V lost 10 bases, J lost 4 bases, and 16 bases lay in between. The CDR3 has 14 amino acids. CDR3 coding DNA: TGTGCCACCAGGGACCGGGGAAGTAATGAAAAACTGTTTTTT. Translated, it gives CATRDRGSNEKLFF.

This chain links TRBV5-5 with TRBJ2-3, with 7 positions matching TRBD1. This CDR3 comprises 16 residues. Germline V lookup: CDR1 SGHKS, CDR2 YYEKEE (reference sequence). The trim removed 5 bases at V and 3 bases at J, leaving 12 bases unmatched. The CDR3 reads CASSLVTGAPTDTQYF. CDR3 DNA: TGTGCCAGCAGTCTTGTTACAGGGGCGCCGACAGATACGCAGTATTTT.

The chain is built from TRBV2 and TRBJ2-5; 7 nucleotides align to TRBD1. The CDR3 consists of 14 residues. Germline trimming cut 4 bases from V and 2 bases from J; bases unmatched to any gene: 4. CDR1 is SNHLY, CDR2 FYNNEI, per germline. The CDR3 nucleotides read TGTGCCAGCAGTGGTGGGACAGATCAAGAGACCCAGTACTTC. Its translation: CASSGGTDQETQYF.

The V call is TRBV29-1, the J call TRBJ2-4; D ambiguous. CDR1 SQVTM and CDR2 ANQGSEA come from the germline V gene. CDR3 length equals 10 residues. Trimming stripped 3 bases from V and 8 bases from J, with 5 bases between. The CDR3 region is CSVEADIQYF. The CDR3, as DNA: TGCAGCGTTGAGGCGGACATTCAGTACTTC.

The genes are TRBV14 and TRBJ1-6, with a weak D call TRBD1 (5 bases). Looked up from germline, CDR1 is SGHDN and CDR2 is FVKESK. Trimming left V 4 bases short and J 9 bases short, with 10 bases between. The CDR3 consists of 13 residues. The CDR3 loop is CASSPREGSPLHF. The CDR3 DNA reads TGTGCCAGCAGCCCCAGGGAGGGTTCACCCCTCCACTTT.

V is TRBV5-1 and J is TRBJ1-5, with TRBD1 as a possible D gene (6 bases). CDR1 SGHRS and CDR2 YFSETQ come from the germline V gene. Trimming stripped 5 bases from V and 1 base from J, with 13 bases between. The length of the CDR3 is 15 residues. CDR3 DNA: TGCGCCAGCAGACGGGACATCTCAAGCAATCAGCCCCAGCATTTT. Translated, it gives CASRRDISSNQPQHF.

This chain joins TRBV4-2 and TRBJ2-7; 10 bases agree with TRBD1. From germline, CDR1 is LGHNA and CDR2 YNFKEQ. This CDR3 contains 18 residues. V lost 0 bases to trimming and J lost 0 bases; unmatched junction nucleotides: 8. CDR3 sequence (DNA): TGTGCCAGCAGCCAAGATTCTATCGGGACAGGGGCCTCCTACGAGCAGTACTTC. As protein: CASSQDSIGTGASYEQYF.

J is TRBJ2-3 and V is TRBV18; D is possibly TRBD2 (6 bases). The CDR3 has 15 amino acids. From germline, CDR1 is KGHSH and CDR2 LQKENI. The ends were cut back, 3 bases at V and 0 bases at J, with 10 bases in the middle. The CDR3 coding sequence is TGTGCCAGCTCACCTTCGGGGACTAGCACAGATACGCAGTATTTT. Amino acid sequence: CASSPSGTSTDTQYF.

The chain recombines TRBV28 with TRBJ2-1; D possibly corresponds to TRBD2 (6 bases). Germline V gene sequence: CDR1 MDHEN, CDR2 SYDVKM. V shed 5 bases and J shed 3 bases, with 17 bases lying between them. The CDR3 is 16 amino acids. As DNA, the CDR3 is TGTGCCAGCAGTCCCCCAGGAAGCGGGCACTACAATGAGCAGTTCTTC. The encoded protein is CASSPPGSGHYNEQFF.

The CDR3 here is CASGLVLTRGLFYSNQPQHF. CDR3 nucleotides: TGTGCTAGTGGTTTGGTACTCACCAGGGGGCTTTTTTATAGCAATCAGCCCCAGCATTTT. This sequence joins TRBV12-5 and TRBJ1-5, with 8 bases matching TRBD1. Trimming took 0 bases from V and 0 from J; bases not matched to a gene: 13. In germline, CDR1 is LGHNT, CDR2 FRNRAP. The CDR3 is made up of 20 amino acids.

This chain connects TRBV28 to TRBJ1-3; no firm D call. The CDR3 length is 16 residues. V was cut by 6 bases and J by 0 bases, with 15 bases left in between. Germline CDR1 reads MDHEN; CDR2 reads SYDVKM. The DNA of the CDR3 is TGTGCCAGCAGCCTATACGCACAGCTCTCTGGAAACACCATATATTTT. It codes for CASSLYAQLSGNTIYF.

The chain employs TRBV18 and TRBJ2-1, with a tentative D call TRBD2 (5 bases). Germline V gene sequence: CDR1 KGHSH, CDR2 LQKENI. Trimming pared 1 base from V and 0 bases from J, leaving 13 bases between. The CDR3 loop spans 17 amino acids. This chain's CDR3 is CASSPRERGSSYNEQFF. In nucleotides, the CDR3 is TGTGCCAGCTCACCACGAGAGAGAGGGAGCTCCTACAATGAGCAGTTCTTC.

The rearrangement uses TRBV2 and TRBJ2-1, with 10 bases identical to TRBD2. V was pared by 5 bases and J by 10 bases, with 11 bases of the junction left unmatched. The CDR3 extends over 15 amino acids. Germline CDR1 reads SNHLY; CDR2 reads FYNNEI. CDR3: CASSPDLSGRAEQFF. In DNA, the CDR3 is TGTGCCAGCAGTCCTGACTTGAGCGGGAGGGCCGAGCAGTTCTTC. The variable domain in full, completed from reference TRBV2 and TRBJ2-1, reads EPEVTQTPSHQVTQMGQEVILRCVPISNHLYFYWYRQILGQKVEFLVSFYNNEISEKSEIFDDQFSVERPDGSNFTLKIRSTKLEDSAMYFCASSPDLSGRAEQFFGPGTRLTVL.

This chain links TRBV6-5 with TRBJ1-1; D call uncertain. In germline, CDR1 is MNHEY, CDR2 SVGAGI. The CDR3 runs 15 residues. The ends were cut back, 2 bases at V and 1 base at J, with 11 bases in the middle. CDR3: CASSYVVQTNTEAFF. The CDR3 DNA reads TGTGCCAGCAGTTACGTGGTACAAACGAACACTGAAGCTTTCTTT.

The V call is TRBV19, the J call TRBJ2-3; D perhaps matches TRBD1 (6 bases). V shed 6 bases and J shed 1 base, with 17 bases lying between them. Germline CDR1 reads LNHDA; CDR2 reads SQIVND (reference sequence). The length of the CDR3 is 16 residues. This CDR3 is CASSVLRTAGTDTQYF. DNA of the CDR3: TGTGCCAGTAGCGTACTTCGGACAGCGGGCACAGATACGCAGTATTTT.

The chain links TRBV6-5 to TRBJ2-5, with 9 positions matching TRBD2. V was pared by 4 bases and J by 1 base, with 1 base of the junction left unmatched. Germline-derived CDR1 and CDR2 are MNHEY and SVGAGI. CDR3 length equals 14 residues. In nucleotides, the CDR3 is TGTGCCAGCAGTTTAGCGGGAGTCCAAGAGACCCAGTACTTC. This gives the protein CASSLAGVQETQYF.